A single sample gave rise to the 16 T cell receptor beta chains below, sequenced in a study of graft-versus-host responses after intestinal transplantation. These TCRs are of unknown antigen specificity. TCRdb keeps only in-frame clones here, not all; method: immunoSEQ multiplex PCR. The repertoire holds about 120,000 clones, approximately 95% seen once, with roughly 3% in the top ten. Sample: unstimulated CD8+ T cells sorted from spleen or lymph node cells, taken before intestinal transplant. Receptors were obtained from a human donor who received an intestinal transplant.

The chain carries TRBV27 and TRBJ2-7; the D is unclear. CDR3 length: 12 residues. Germline lookup yields CDR1 MNHEY and CDR2 SMNVEV (reference sequence). Trimming left V 8 bases short and J 6 bases short, with 14 bases between. This CDR3 is CASGLGNGEQYF. The CDR3 DNA reads as TGTGCCAGCGGCCTGGGGAATGGCGAGCAGTACTTC.

This rearrangement joins TRBV14 to TRBJ2-7, with 10 bases identical to TRBD2. Germline loops: CDR1 SGHDN, CDR2 FVKESK. The V and J ends lost 5 bases and 7 bases, in that order; junction bases with no gene match: 23. CDR3 length: 19 residues. Here the CDR3 DNA reads TGTGCCAGCAGCACTCGACAGACCCTAAGGCTAGCGGGAGCGGGAGAGCAGTACTTC. It specifies CASSTRQTLRLAGAGEQYF.

The chain uses TRBV13 and TRBJ2-1, with D perhaps TRBD2 (6 bases). This CDR3 comprises 14 residues. Germline lookup yields CDR1 PRHDT and CDR2 FYEKMQ (reference sequence). Trimming left V 3 bases short and J 7 bases short, with 13 bases between. The CDR3 bases are TGTGCCAGCAGCTTCAGGACGGAGGGGAATGAGCAGTTCTTC. Protein: CASSFRTEGNEQFF.

The chain recombines TRBV18 with TRBJ2-1; 8 bases align to TRBD2. V lost 3 bases to trimming and J lost 4 bases; unmatched junction nucleotides: 14. The CDR3 has 18 amino acids. Germline values: CDR1 KGHSH, CDR2 LQKENI. The CDR3 DNA sequence: TGTGCCAGCTCACCTCAACCTTGGCTAGCGGGTTTATACAATGAGCAGTTCTTC. It is translated as CASSPQPWLAGLYNEQFF. The full variable domain, completed using reference TRBV18 and TRBJ2-1, is NAGVMQNPRHLVRRRGQEARLRCSPMKGHSHVYWYRQLPEEGLKFMVYLQKENIIDESGMPKERFSAEFPKEGPSILRIQQVVRGDSAAYFCASSPQPWLAGLYNEQFFGPGTRLTVL.

This clone was seen just once. The chain recombines TRBV7-8 with TRBJ2-1, with D unclear. Per germline, CDR1 SGHVS and CDR2 FQNEAQ. The CDR3 covers 13 residues. Trimming removed 4 bases from V and 8 bases from J, with 12 bases in between. CDR3 nucleotides: TGTGCCAGCAGCTACCTCAGCAGAGATGAGCAGTTCTTC. It is translated as CASSYLSRDEQFF.

The rearrangement joins TRBV10-2 to TRBJ2-3, with 10 bases fitting TRBD2. Germline V gene sequence: CDR1 WSHSY, CDR2 SAAADI. V lost 6 bases to trimming and J lost 1 base; unmatched junction nucleotides: 4. The CDR3 is made up of 15 amino acids. The CDR3 spells CASRAGTSGTDTQYF. CDR3 nucleotide sequence: TGCGCCAGCAGGGCCGGGACTAGCGGCACAGATACGCAGTATTTT.

This clone was found once. J is TRBJ2-1 and V is TRBV28, with D perhaps matching TRBD2 (5 bases). V lost 10 bases, J lost 0 bases, and 10 bases lay in between. Germline values: CDR1 MDHEN, CDR2 SYDVKM. This CDR3 comprises 13 residues. This CDR3 reads CATEAASYNEQFF. The CDR3 coding sequence is TGTGCCACTGAAGCGGCCTCCTACAATGAGCAGTTCTTC.

This clone appeared once. This sequence joins TRBV19 and TRBJ2-5; a weak D match, TRBD2 (6 bases). The J call could be wrong; TRBJ2-7 is a better fit for the DNA end. Germline loops: CDR1 LNHDA, CDR2 SQIVND (reference sequence). CDR3 length: 13 amino acids. CDR3 amino acids: CASSPSPSVEQYF. CDR3 nucleotide sequence: TGTGCCAGTAGTCCCTCTCCTAGCGTCGAGCAGTACTTC.

The genes are TRBV23-1 and TRBJ2-7; 8 nucleotides line up with TRBD2. TRBV23-1 is known as an ORF, though its function is uncertain. V was clipped by 6 bases and J by 7 bases; unmatched bases: 5. The CDR3 contains 12 residues. CDR3 sequence reads: CASRVRGGEQYF. The CDR3 DNA reads as TGCGCCAGCAGAGTCCGGGGGGGTGAGCAGTACTTC.

The chain uses TRBV29-1 and TRBJ2-1; the match to TRBD1 covers 8 bases. The length of the CDR3 is 13 residues. The V gene's germline CDR1 is SQVTM and CDR2 ANQGSEA. After removal of 6 bases from V and 7 bases from J, the junction contained 8 bases not matched to a gene. The CDR3 DNA sequence: TGCAGCGTACTTTGGACAGGGTATAATGAGCAGTTCTTC. Protein: CSVLWTGYNEQFF.

This clone was observed a single time. The chain carries TRBV28 and TRBJ2-7; possibly TRBD2 for D (6 bases). CDR1 and CDR2 from the germline V gene are MDHEN and SYDVKM. V gave up 7 bases and J gave up 1 base, with 17 bases separating them. The CDR3 runs to 15 residues. The CDR3 region has the DNA TGTGCCAGCATGCTGGGACTCAACCCTTCCTACGAGCAGTACTTC. This translates into CASMLGLNPSYEQYF.

This clone has just a few counts. The chain links TRBV13 to TRBJ2-1; D gene ambiguous. Trimming left V 5 bases short and J 6 bases short, with 8 bases between. Germline V gene sequence: CDR1 PRHDT, CDR2 FYEKMQ (reference sequence). This CDR3 is built from 12 residues. CDR3 DNA sequence: TGTGCCAGCAGCCGCCGGATCAATGAGCAGTTCTTC. The encoded protein is CASSRRINEQFF.

The chain uses TRBV4-3 and TRBJ1-6; D is possibly TRBD1 (5 bases). Trimming removed 5 bases at V and 1 base at J, with 12 bases between. This CDR3 has 16 amino acids. CDR1 and CDR2 from the germline V gene are LGHNA and YSLEER. CDR3 loop: CASSSTVKSYNSPLHF. The CDR3 DNA reads TGCGCCAGCAGCTCGACAGTAAAGTCCTATAATTCACCCCTCCACTTT.

The CDR3 nucleotides read TGTGCCAGCAGCCTCGGGACACTGAACACCGGGGAGCTGTTTTTT. Translating it yields CASSLGTLNTGELFF. The rearrangement links TRBV9 to TRBJ2-2; TRBD1 is a possible D gene (6 bases). CDR1 and CDR2 from the germline V gene are SGDLS and YYNGEE. The V and J ends lost 4 bases and 1 base respectively, with 11 bases between them. CDR3 size: 15 residues. Based on the CDR3 plus reference TRBV9 and TRBJ2-2, the full variable domain is DSGVTQTPKHLITATGQRVTLRCSPRSGDLSVYWYQQSLDQGLQFLIQYYNGEERAKGNILERFSAQQFPDLHSELNLSSLELGDSALYFCASSLGTLNTGELFFGEGSRLTVL.

The chain is built from TRBV27 and TRBJ2-1; TRBD1 matches at 8 bases. Germline V gene sequence: CDR1 MNHEY, CDR2 SMNVEV (reference sequence). CDR3 size: 16 residues. Trimming took 4 bases from V and 5 from J; bases not matched to a gene: 10. The CDR3 is CASSSYDRGRNNEQFF. The CDR3 coding sequence is TGTGCCAGCAGTTCTTACGACAGGGGTAGGAACAATGAGCAGTTCTTC.

On this clone: This same CDR3 is encoded by further DNA sequences in the sample. The chain links TRBV5-6 to TRBJ2-4, with 13 positions matching TRBD2. After removal of 0 bases from V and 9 bases from J, the junction contained 9 bases not matched to a gene. The CDR3 totals 17 residues. Germline V lookup: CDR1 SGHDT, CDR2 YYEEEE. The CDR3 DNA is TGTGCCAGCAGCTTGGAACTAGCGGGAGGGCCCTCCGGCATTCAGTACTTC. Amino acids: CASSLELAGGPSGIQYF.